Sequencing of this T cell receptor beta chain was carried out in a study of T cell changes during pregnancy in multiple sclerosis. The germline V gene has CDR1 SEHNR and CDR2 FQNEAQ (reference sequence). The V end was cut by 4 bases, the J end by 10 bases, with 13 bases between. This CDR3 spans 12 amino acids. Method: immunoSEQ multiplex PCR; TCRdb's copy keeps in-frame clones and lacks some. The sample shows tens of thousands of clones, approximately 90% of them seen only once. The sequence was obtained from a female donor in good health, enrolled as a control in a pregnancy study. This chain uses TRBV7-9 with TRBJ1-2; no clear D. The sample here was peripheral blood, taken in the second trimester of pregnancy. The CDR3 DNA reads as TGTGCCAGCAGCTCATCGGTCCTCCCCTACACCTTC. Protein product: CASSSSVLPYTF.